These T cell receptor beta chains were read from a single sample in a study of shared clonotypes between healthy human individuals. Generated by immunoSEQ multiplex PCR, the TCRdb table keeps only in-frame clones and is missing some. The table includes some 700,000 clones, roughly 88% detected once. Sequences were obtained from memory CD8+ T cells from PBMCs. The receptor source for this set is a man younger than 30 in good health. Some clones in this sample may be carry-over from other donors' samples. CDR3s include the opening cysteine and the closing phenylalanine or tryptophan. The D gene is left open where the match is weak. Clone sizes are given selectively: once, few, many, or a class where the clone is expanded.

size	D	J	V	DNA	CDR3
once	.	TRBJ2-1	TRBV27	TGTGCCAGCAGCAGTTCTGGACTATTAGCTGGGAATGAGCAGTTCTTC	CASSSSGLLAGNEQFF
once	TRBD2	TRBJ2-1	TRBV7-2	TGTGCCAGCAGCCCAAGGCCGGGCGGGAGCTCCTACAATGAGCAGTTCTTC	CASSPRPGGSSYNEQFF
.	.	TRBJ2-7	TRBV5-8	TGTGCCAGCAGCTTGGATTGGGGAACGGGGGTCCCCGAGCAGTACTTC	CASSLDWGTGVPEQYF
.	TRBD1	TRBJ2-1	TRBV27	TGTGCCAGCAGGGACAGGGGGATCGATGAGCAGTTCTTC	CASRDRGIDEQFF
many	TRBD2	TRBJ2-1	TRBV4-2	TGTGCCAGCAGCACGCGACTAGCGGGAAACAATGAGCAGTTCTTC	CASSTRLAGNNEQFF
.	TRBD1	TRBJ1-1	TRBV4-1	TGCGCCAGCAGCCAAGCAGGGGGGGGGATGAACACTGAAGCTTTCTTT	CASSQAGGGMNTEAFF
.	TRBD2	TRBJ2-2	TRBV13	TGTGCCAGCAGCCACACACTGGGACTAGGGGTTACCGGGGAGCTGTTTTTT	CASSHTLGLGVTGELFF
.	TRBD2	TRBJ2-1	TRBV9	TGTGCCAGCAGCGAAGGAGGGAGGGCCTTCTCCGGCTCCTACAATGAGCAGTTCTTC	CASSEGGRAFSGSYNEQFF
.	TRBD2	TRBJ2-1	TRBV4-3	TGCGCCGGCAGCCAGGGCCTAGCGGACTACAATGAGCAGTTCTTC	CAGSQGLADYNEQFF
once	.	TRBJ2-7	TRBV2	TGTGCCAGCAGTGAAGACAGACTCAACTACGAGCAGTACTTC	CASSEDRLNYEQYF
.	TRBD2	TRBJ2-7	TRBV7-9	TGTGCCAGCAGCCCGCCCGGGCGGGAGCCTTACGAGCAGTACTTC	CASSPPGREPYEQYF
.	TRBD2	TRBJ2-7	TRBV10-3	TGTGCCATCAGTGAGTCCGCGGGAGGCCGTACCTACGAGCAGTACTTC	CAISESAGGRTYEQYF
.	.	TRBJ2-1	TRBV7-9	TGTGCCAGCAGTCCTACAGGGTTTGAGCAGTTCTTC	CASSPTGFEQFF
.	TRBD2	TRBJ2-3	TRBV9	TGTGCCAGCAGCGCGATTGCCGGGACTAGCGGGAGGTTAATCGGAGATACGCAGTATTTT	CASSAIAGTSGRLIGDTQYF
.	TRBD2	TRBJ2-1	TRBV4-1	TGCGCCAGCAGCCACCTAGCGGGCCTGGATGAGCAGTTCTTC	CASSHLAGLDEQFF
.	.	TRBJ2-7	TRBV4-1	TGCGCCAGCAGCCAGGGACCCCGTAGCCAGAGCGAGCAGTACTTC	CASSQGPRSQSEQYF
once	TRBD2	TRBJ2-1	TRBV29-1	TGCAGCGTAGGACTAGCGAATGACAATGAGCAGTTCTTC	CSVGLANDNEQFF
.	TRBD1	TRBJ2-3	TRBV10-3	TGTGCCATCAGAGATACAGGGGGTCGTACAGATACGCAGTATTTT	CAIRDTGGRTDTQYF
.	.	TRBJ2-5	TRBV6-5	TGTGCCAGCAGTTACGAGGGTGAGACCCAGTACTTC	CASSYEGETQYF
.	.	TRBJ2-2	TRBV28	TGTGCCAGCACCTCCCCCGTAGGGGACACCGGGGAGCTGTTTTTT	CASTSPVGDTGELFF